This TCR beta chain was retrieved from a study of blood T cell repertoires in COVID-19. Looking at the study overall: From the United States, Italy and Spain came samples of acute and convalescent COVID-19.

Germline V gives CDR1 MNHEY, CDR2 SVGEGT. CDR3 length equals 19 residues. The V gene end was trimmed by 0 bases and the J gene end by 4 bases; junction bases not matched to a gene: 15. Profiled with immunoSEQ multiplex PCR; TCRdb holds only in-frame clones, not every one. The profile covers 250,000 to 350,000 clones, with 90% appearing a single time and roughly 1.5% taken by the ten largest. Material for sequencing was PBMCs or T cells enriched from blood (not recorded which). The sequence came from a woman aged 18 to 35 with acute COVID-19. V usage is TRBV6-2 or TRBV6-3 and J usage is TRBJ1-5; 7 nucleotides match TRBD1. The DNA for the CDR3 is TGTGCCAGCAGTTACTCGGGGGCCCGAGGGGGGACAGCTAATCAGCCCCAGCATTTT. As protein: CASSYSGARGGTANQPQHF.